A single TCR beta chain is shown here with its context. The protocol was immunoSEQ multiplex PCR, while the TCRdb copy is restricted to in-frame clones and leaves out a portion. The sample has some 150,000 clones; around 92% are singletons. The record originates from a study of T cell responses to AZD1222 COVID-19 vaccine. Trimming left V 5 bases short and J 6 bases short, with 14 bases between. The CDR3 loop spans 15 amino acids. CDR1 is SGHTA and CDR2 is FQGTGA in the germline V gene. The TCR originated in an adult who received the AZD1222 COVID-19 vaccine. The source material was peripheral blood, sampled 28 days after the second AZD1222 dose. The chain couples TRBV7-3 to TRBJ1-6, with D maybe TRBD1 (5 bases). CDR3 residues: CASSRGDQGNSPLHF. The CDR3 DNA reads TGTGCCAGCAGCCGCGGGGACCAAGGTAATTCACCCCTCCACTTT. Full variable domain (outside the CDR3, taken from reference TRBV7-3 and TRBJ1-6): GAGVSQTPSNKVTEKGKYVELRCDPISGHTALYWYRQSLGQGPEFLIYFQGTGAADDSGLPNDRFFAVRPEGSVSTLKIQRTERGDSAVYLCASSRGDQGNSPLHFGNGTRLTVT.